The 13 T cell receptor beta chains given below trace back to one sample, sequenced in a study of cytomegalovirus exposure and HLA in healthy donors. The PCR ran on 60 Vbeta and 13 Jbeta primers. Measured with immunoSEQ multiplex PCR; TCRdb has only the in-frame clones, and not every one. This repertoire comprises about 130,000 clones; its ten largest clones make up about 2.7%. The specimen sequenced was PBMCs. The receptors were sampled from a man aged 30-40 years in good health and CMV-seronegative.

The chain joins TRBV4-1 to TRBJ1-3; 8 nucleotides agree with TRBD1. The ends lost 5 bases at V and 2 bases at J; junction bases unmatched: 11. There are 17 residues in the CDR3. Germline V gene data show CDR1 as MGHRA and CDR2 as YSYEKL. This CDR3 is CASSSPGRGRTGNTIYF. DNA for the CDR3: TGCGCCAGCAGCTCCCCGGGCAGGGGGCGTACTGGAAACACCATATATTTT.

The V and J genes are TRBV18 and TRBJ1-2, with D perhaps TRBD1 (5 bases). CDR1 and CDR2 from the germline V gene are KGHSH and LQKENI. Trimming cost V 2 bases and J 6 bases, with 13 bases left between them. This CDR3 region has 14 residues. The CDR3 nucleotides read TGTGCCAGCTCACCAGGGCAGGGTTTTAATGGCTACACCTTC. Translation gives CASSPGQGFNGYTF.

The V gene is TRBV10-3, the J gene TRBJ1-3; D may be TRBD1 (5 bases). Germline loops: CDR1 ENHRY, CDR2 SYGVKD. With 4 bases removed from V and 7 bases from J, the gap between germline ends came to 8 bases. The CDR3 contains 12 residues. CDR3 residues: CAISGDSNTIYF. CDR3 in DNA: TGTGCCATCAGTGGGGACTCGAACACCATATATTTT.

V gene TRBV30 combines with J gene TRBJ2-7, with D perhaps TRBD1 (6 bases). The CDR3 sequence is 13 residues long. The germline V and J ends were trimmed by 0 bases and 2 bases, with 8 bases remaining between them. Germline V lookup: CDR1 GTSNPN, CDR2 SVGIG (reference sequence). CDR3 amino acids: CAWSVTGTYEQYF. In DNA form, the CDR3 reads TGTGCCTGGAGTGTAACAGGGACCTACGAGCAGTACTTC.

The CDR3 spells CASSYGGGTHEKLFF. CDR3 in DNA: TGTGCCAGCAGTTACGGGGGGGGGACTCATGAAAAACTGTTTTTT. This chain uses TRBV6-5 with TRBJ1-4; D is possibly TRBD1 (5 bases). The germline V gene encodes CDR1 MNHEY and CDR2 SVGAGI. This CDR3 is built from 15 residues. V lost 2 bases to trimming and J lost 6 bases, with 13 bases between them.

The rearrangement joins TRBV15 to TRBJ2-2, with D uncertain. The V gene's germline CDR1 is LNHNV and CDR2 YYDKDF (reference sequence). CDR3 length equals 16 residues. Between the trimmed V and J ends, which lost 0 bases and 6 bases, there was a span of 14 bases. CDR3 amino acids: CATSRDRVRAAGELFF. The DNA of the CDR3 is TGTGCCACCAGCAGAGATCGGGTTCGCGCAGCCGGGGAGCTGTTTTTT.

The V and J genes are TRBV18 and TRBJ1-1; 7 bases match TRBD1. CDR1 KGHSH and CDR2 LQKENI come from the germline V gene. The J segment lost 7 bases and the V segment lost 3 bases, leaving 8 bases of the junction unmatched. The CDR3 is made up of 14 amino acids. The CDR3: CASSPGTDEIEAFF. The CDR3 coding sequence is TGTGCCAGCTCACCTGGGACAGACGAAATTGAAGCTTTCTTT.

The chain employs TRBV10-2 and TRBJ1-2; D is unresolved. The length of the CDR3 is 12 residues. V lost 0 bases and J lost 6, with 5 bases in between. Germline V CDR1 and CDR2: WSHSY, SAAADI. This chain's CDR3 is CASSESLDGYTF. The CDR3 DNA is TGCGCCAGCAGTGAGTCCCTAGATGGCTACACCTTC.

The rearrangement joins TRBV19 to TRBJ2-5, with D maybe TRBD1 (5 bases). This CDR3 spans 13 amino acids. The germline V gene encodes CDR1 LNHDA and CDR2 SQIVND (reference sequence). Trimming removed 3 bases from V and 2 bases from J, with 7 bases in between. The CDR3 DNA reads TGTGCCAGTAGTATCGACAGTCAAGAGACCCAGTACTTC. Translated, it gives CASSIDSQETQYF.

The rearrangement uses TRBV10-3 and TRBJ2-7, with 8 positions matching TRBD1. The CDR3 totals 14 residues. Trimming cost V 6 bases and J 6 bases; bases outside gene matches: 10. Germline CDR1 ENHRY, CDR2 SYGVKD. The CDR3 coding sequence is TGTGCCATCAGCCCCGGGACAGGTCCTGGCGAGCAGTACTTC. Amino acid sequence: CAISPGTGPGEQYF.

For the CDR3, the DNA is TGTGCCAGCAGTTACTCGGAAGGGGCGCGCGGCTATGGCTACACCTTC. This encodes CASSYSEGARGYGYTF. The chain joins TRBV6-6 to TRBJ1-2; TRBD1 might be the D (5 bases). The CDR3 sequence is 16 residues long. Germline CDR1 reads MNHNY; CDR2 reads SVGAGI (reference sequence). The V end was cut by 0 bases, the J end by 4 bases, with 15 bases between.

The J gene is TRBJ2-2, the V gene TRBV19; TRBD1 matches 9 bases. CDR1 LNHDA and CDR2 SQIVND come from the germline V gene (reference sequence). The CDR3 covers 14 residues. V lost 10 bases, J lost 1 base, and 4 bases stayed unmatched. CDR3 sequence: CATRQGGNTGELFF. The CDR3 nucleotides read TGTGCCACTAGACAGGGGGGGAACACCGGGGAGCTGTTTTTT.

This sequence joins TRBV25-1 and TRBJ2-5; D perhaps matches TRBD2 (7 bases). The CDR3 has 15 residues. CDR1 is MGHDK, CDR2 SYGVNS, per germline. Trimming stripped 0 bases from V and 5 bases from J, with 13 bases between. CDR3 DNA: TGTGCCAGCAGTGAATATGGGGGGGGCGGGGAGACCCAGTACTTC. Translating it yields CASSEYGGGGETQYF.